This is a list of T cell receptor beta chains from one sample in a study of cytomegalovirus exposure and HLA in healthy donors. Using immunoSEQ multiplex PCR, the repertoire was profiled, and TCRdb retains in-frame clones only, with some absent. Among some 120,000 clones listed, approximately 80% were seen once. Sequenced input: PBMCs. Every receptor here comes from a man between 18 and 29 years old in good health and CMV-seronegative. CDR3s include the opening cysteine and the closing phenylalanine or tryptophan. The D gene is left open where the match is weak. A clone size is listed for some rows: how often the clone was seen (once, few, many), or a class if it is expanded.

v_call	clone_size	j_call	d_call	cdr3_nt	cdr3_aa
TRBV4-2	NA	TRBJ1-1	NA	TGTGCCAGCAGCCGAGAGGGAGAGAACACTGAAGCTTTCTTT	CASSREGENTEAFF
TRBV28	NA	TRBJ2-7	TRBD1	TGTGCCAGCACCGGTATGGGACAGGGACGTACCTACGAGCAGTACTTC	CASTGMGQGRTYEQYF
TRBV7-9	NA	TRBJ1-1	NA	TGTGCCAGCAGCCCCTTTACAGATATAGAAGCTTTCTTT	CASSPFTDIEAFF
TRBV18	NA	TRBJ1-4	TRBD1	TGTGCCAGCTCACCGCCGAACAGGGGGAGGGACGAAAAACTGTTTTTT	CASSPPNRGRDEKLFF
TRBV7-3	NA	TRBJ1-1	NA	TGTGCCAGCAGCTCGGGACAGAACACTGAAGCTTTCTTT	CASSSGQNTEAFF
TRBV11-2	NA	TRBJ2-3	TRBD2	TGTGCCAGCAGCTCCCCGGGACTAGCGGGAGTTTATACGCAGTATTTT	CASSSPGLAGVYTQYF
TRBV6-4	NA	TRBJ1-6	NA	TGTGCCAGCAGTGACTCTGGAGGGAACACCCTCCACTTT	CASSDSGGNTLHF
TRBV7-2	NA	TRBJ1-2	TRBD1	TGTGCCAGCAGCTTAGATCTGGGACAGCCTGACTTC	CASSLDLGQPDF
TRBV27	NA	TRBJ2-5	NA	TGTGCCAGCAGTTTATCCCTTCGACAGGAGCAGTACTTC	CASSLSLRQEQYF
TRBV10-3	once	TRBJ1-2	NA	TGTGCCATCAAATCCGCCAGGGTTTATGGCTACACCTTC	CAIKSARVYGYTF
TRBV5-1	NA	TRBJ1-5	TRBD1	TGCGCCAGCAGCCCGGGACAGGGTGAGTCCTCTCGTCAGCCCCAGCATTTT	CASSPGQGESSRQPQHF
TRBV15	few	TRBJ2-2	TRBD2	TGTGCCACCAGCAGACCCTGGGGAGCGGGATTGAACACCGGGGAGCTGTTTTTT	CATSRPWGAGLNTGELFF
TRBV9	NA	TRBJ1-4	TRBD1	TGTGCCAGCAGCACCCAAGGGGGCGGAAAACTGTTTTTT	CASSTQGGGKLFF
TRBV10-3	few	TRBJ2-3	TRBD2	TGTGCCGGTGGACTAGCGGGAAGTGATACGCAGTATTTT	CAGGLAGSDTQYF
TRBV7-2	once	TRBJ2-7	NA	TGTGCCAGCAGCTTACAGGTGCAGAACGAGCAGTACTTC	CASSLQVQNEQYF
TRBV12-5	few	TRBJ1-5	NA	TGTGCTAGTGGTTTAGCTCTGAACAATCAGCCCCAGCATTTT	CASGLALNNQPQHF
TRBV10-3	NA	TRBJ1-5	NA	TGTGCCATCAGTGACAGGGAAGAACAGCCCCAGCATTTT	CAISDREEQPQHF
TRBV5-1	NA	TRBJ1-2	NA	TGCGCCAGCAGCTTGGACAGGAGGGTATTAGGCTACACCTTC	CASSLDRRVLGYTF
TRBV29-1	NA	TRBJ2-3	TRBD1	TGCACCGGACAGGGGGGTGGAGATACGCAGTATTTT	CTGQGGGDTQYF
TRBV2	NA	TRBJ1-2	NA	TGTGCCAGCCGCCGGAGTGTGAGTAGCGGAAACTATGGCTACACCTTC	CASRRSVSSGNYGYTF
TRBV19	NA	TRBJ1-4	TRBD1	TGTGCCTGCGGGACAGGTCGATCCTCTGGTGAAAAACTGTTTTTT	CACGTGRSSGEKLFF
TRBV29-1	NA	TRBJ2-2	TRBD1	TGCAGCGTAAAATCGACAGGGGTAACCGGGGAGCTGTTTTTT	CSVKSTGVTGELFF
TRBV6-5	NA	TRBJ2-7	TRBD1	TGTGCCAGCAGTTCGGGGACAGTATTCTACGAGCAGTACTTC	CASSSGTVFYEQYF
TRBV5-1	medium-sized	TRBJ2-6	TRBD2	TGCGCCAGCAGCTTGGATAGCGGGCCTACCGCTGGGGCCAACGTCCTGACTTTC	CASSLDSGPTAGANVLTF
TRBV11-1	once	TRBJ2-3	TRBD2	TGTGCCAGCAGCTTCATGGGACTAGCTGCCGCAGATACGCAGTATTTT	CASSFMGLAAADTQYF
TRBV4-1	NA	TRBJ2-5	TRBD1	TGCGCCAGCAGCCAATTGACAGGGGGCATCGTAGAGACCCAGTACTTC	CASSQLTGGIVETQYF
TRBV6-5	NA	TRBJ2-5	TRBD2	TGTGCCAGTCGACTAGCGGGAGCTCAAGAGACCCAGTACTTC	CASRLAGAQETQYF